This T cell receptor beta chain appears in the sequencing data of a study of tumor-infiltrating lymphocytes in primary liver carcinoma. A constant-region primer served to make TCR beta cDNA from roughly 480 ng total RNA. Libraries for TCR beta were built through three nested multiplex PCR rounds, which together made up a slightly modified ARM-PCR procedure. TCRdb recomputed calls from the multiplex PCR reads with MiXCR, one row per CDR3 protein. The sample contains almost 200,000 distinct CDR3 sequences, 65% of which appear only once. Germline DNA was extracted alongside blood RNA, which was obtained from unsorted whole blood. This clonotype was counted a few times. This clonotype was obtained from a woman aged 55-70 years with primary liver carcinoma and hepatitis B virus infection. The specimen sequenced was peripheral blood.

In nucleotides, the CDR3 is TGTGCCAGCAGCTTCAGGGTAAACACCGGGGAGCTGTTTTTT. This gives the protein CASSFRVNTGELFF. The chain employs TRBV7-9 and TRBJ2-2; a possible D gene is TRBD1 (5 bases). The CDR3 is 14 amino acids. V was clipped by 3 bases and J by 2 bases, with 7 bases between them. Germline CDR1 is SEHNR and CDR2 is FQNEAQ (reference sequence).